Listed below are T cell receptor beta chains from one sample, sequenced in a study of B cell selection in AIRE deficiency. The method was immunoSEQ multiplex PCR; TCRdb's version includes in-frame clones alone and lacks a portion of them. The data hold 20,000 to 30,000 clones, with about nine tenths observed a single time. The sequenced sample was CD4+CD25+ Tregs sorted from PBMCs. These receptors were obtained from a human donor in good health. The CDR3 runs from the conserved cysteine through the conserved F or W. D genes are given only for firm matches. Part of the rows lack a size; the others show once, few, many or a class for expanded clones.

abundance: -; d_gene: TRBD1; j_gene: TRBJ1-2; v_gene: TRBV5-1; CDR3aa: CASSLGSTGTYYGYTF; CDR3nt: TGCGCCAGCAGCTTGGGGTCGACAGGGACCTACTATGGCTACACCTTC
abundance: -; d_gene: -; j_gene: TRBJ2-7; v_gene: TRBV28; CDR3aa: CASQTDTYEQYF; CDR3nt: TGTGCCAGTCAAACGGATACCTACGAGCAGTACTTC
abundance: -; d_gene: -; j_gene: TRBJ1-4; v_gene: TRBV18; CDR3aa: CASSPATNEKLFF; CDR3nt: TGTGCCAGCTCACCGGCAACTAATGAAAAACTGTTTTTT
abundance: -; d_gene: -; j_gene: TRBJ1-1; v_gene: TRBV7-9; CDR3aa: CASRPDRAGDTEAFF; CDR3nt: TGTGCCAGCAGACCCGACAGAGCCGGGGACACTGAAGCTTTCTTT
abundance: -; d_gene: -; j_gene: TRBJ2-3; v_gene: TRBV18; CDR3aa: CASSLVNTDTQYF; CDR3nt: TGTGCCAGCTCACTCGTGAACACAGATACGCAGTATTTT
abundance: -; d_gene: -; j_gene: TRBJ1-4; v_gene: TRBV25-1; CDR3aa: CASSAAGGNEKLFF; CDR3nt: TGTGCCAGCAGTGCCGCCGGGGGCAATGAAAAACTGTTTTTT
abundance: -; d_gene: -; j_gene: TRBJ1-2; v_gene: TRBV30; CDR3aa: CAWSTGANYGYTF; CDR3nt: TGTGCCTGGAGTACTGGAGCTAACTATGGCTACACCTTC
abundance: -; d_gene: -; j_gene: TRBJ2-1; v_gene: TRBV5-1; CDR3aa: CASSLHFQDNEQFF; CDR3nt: TGCGCCAGCAGCCTGCATTTCCAGGACAATGAGCAGTTCTTC
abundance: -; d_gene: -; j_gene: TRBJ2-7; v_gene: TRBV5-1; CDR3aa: CASSLNSYEQYF; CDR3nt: TGCGCCAGCAGCTTGAACTCCTACGAGCAGTACTTC
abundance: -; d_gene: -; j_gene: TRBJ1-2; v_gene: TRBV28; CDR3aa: CASSPDPRYSNYGYTF; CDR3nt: TGTGCCAGCAGCCCGGACCCACGCTACAGTAACTATGGCTACACCTTC
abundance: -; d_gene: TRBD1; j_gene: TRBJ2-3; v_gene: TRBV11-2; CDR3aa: CASSFGQGGYF; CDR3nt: TGTGCCAGCAGCTTCGGACAGGGAGGGTATTTT
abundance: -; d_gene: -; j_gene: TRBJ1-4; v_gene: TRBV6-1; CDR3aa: CASTLQGSPEKLFF; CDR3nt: TGTGCCAGCACCCTCCAGGGATCCCCCGAAAAACTGTTTTTT
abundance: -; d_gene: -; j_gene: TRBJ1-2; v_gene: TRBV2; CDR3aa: CASSELKSGSGYTF; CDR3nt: TGTGCCAGCAGTGAATTAAAATCAGGATCTGGCTACACCTTC
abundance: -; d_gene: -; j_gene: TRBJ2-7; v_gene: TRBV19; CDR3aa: CASSNLRGNPYEQYF; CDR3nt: TGTGCCAGTAGTAACCTTCGGGGAAACCCCTACGAGCAGTACTTC
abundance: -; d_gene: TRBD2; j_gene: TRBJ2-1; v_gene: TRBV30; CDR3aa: CAWGTSGYNEQFF; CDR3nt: TGTGCCTGGGGGACTAGCGGATACAATGAGCAGTTCTTC
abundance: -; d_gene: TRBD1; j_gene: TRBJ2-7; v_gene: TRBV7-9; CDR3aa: CASSLGGQGAYEQYF; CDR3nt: TGTGCCAGCAGCTTAGGGGGACAGGGGGCGTACGAGCAGTACTTC
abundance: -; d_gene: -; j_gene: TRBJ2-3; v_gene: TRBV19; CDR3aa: CASSTGTDTQYF; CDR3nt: TGTGCCAGTAGTACGGGGACAGATACGCAGTATTTT
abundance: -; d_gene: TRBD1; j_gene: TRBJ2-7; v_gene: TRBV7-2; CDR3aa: CASIQQGASYEQYF; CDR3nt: TGTGCCAGCATCCAACAGGGGGCATCCTACGAGCAGTACTTC
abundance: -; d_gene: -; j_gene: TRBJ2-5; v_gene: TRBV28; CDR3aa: CASNREETQYF; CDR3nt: TGTGCCAGCAATCGTGAAGAGACCCAGTACTTC
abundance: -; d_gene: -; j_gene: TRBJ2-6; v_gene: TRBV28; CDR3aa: CASSLSQSGSSGANVLTF; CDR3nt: TGTGCCAGCAGTTTATCCCAGTCTGGCAGTTCTGGGGCCAACGTCCTGACTTTC
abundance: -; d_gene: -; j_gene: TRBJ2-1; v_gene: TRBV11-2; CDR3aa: CASSLDRGQQFF; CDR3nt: TGTGCCAGCAGCTTAGACAGGGGCCAGCAGTTCTTC
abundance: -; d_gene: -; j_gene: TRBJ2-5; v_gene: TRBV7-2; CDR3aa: CASSLGGPWETQYF; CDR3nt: TGTGCCAGCAGCCTAGGGGGGCCGTGGGAGACCCAGTACTTC
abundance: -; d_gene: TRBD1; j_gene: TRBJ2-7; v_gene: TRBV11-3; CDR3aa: CASSVRTGGGYEQYF; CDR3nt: TGTGCCAGCAGCGTTCGGACAGGGGGTGGGTACGAGCAGTACTTC
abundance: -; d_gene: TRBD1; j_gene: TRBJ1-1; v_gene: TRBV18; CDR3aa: CASSPDRHEAFF; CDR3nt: TGTGCCAGCTCACCGGACAGGCATGAAGCTTTCTTT
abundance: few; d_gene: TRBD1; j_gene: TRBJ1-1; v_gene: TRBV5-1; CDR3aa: CASSHPGQLEAFF; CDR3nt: TGCGCCAGCAGCCATCCGGGACAGCTCGAAGCTTTCTTT
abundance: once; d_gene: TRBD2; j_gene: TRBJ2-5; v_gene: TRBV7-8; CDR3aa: CASMPRGQETQYF; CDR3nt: TGTGCCAGCATGCCGCGGGGGCAAGAGACCCAGTACTTC
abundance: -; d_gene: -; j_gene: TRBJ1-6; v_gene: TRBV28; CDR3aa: CASRGGAGNSPLHF; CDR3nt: TGTGCCAGCCGAGGGGGAGCAGGTAATTCACCCCTCCACTTT
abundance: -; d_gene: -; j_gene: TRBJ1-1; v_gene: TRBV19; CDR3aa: CASSDRTEAFF; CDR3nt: TGTGCCAGTAGTGATAGGACTGAAGCTTTCTTT
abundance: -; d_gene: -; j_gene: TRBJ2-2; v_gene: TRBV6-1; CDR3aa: CASSGPGTTDTGELFF; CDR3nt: TGTGCCAGCAGTGGACCCGGGACCACCGACACCGGGGAGCTGTTTTTT
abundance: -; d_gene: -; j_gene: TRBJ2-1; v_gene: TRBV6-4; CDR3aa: CASRENEQFF; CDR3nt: TGTGCCAGCAGAGAAAATGAGCAGTTCTTC
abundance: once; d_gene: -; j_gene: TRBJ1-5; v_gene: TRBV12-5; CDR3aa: CASGLVLQPQHF; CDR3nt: TGTGCTAGTGGTTTGGTACTTCAGCCCCAGCATTTT